One and the same sample provided the 8 T cell receptor beta chains below, sequenced in a study of early T cells in non-severe SARS-CoV-2 infection. Via MiXCR, TCRdb re-called the 5' RACE reads, giving one row per CDR3 protein. The sample has around 50,000 distinct CDR3 sequences, approximately 9.4% seen once; the top ten hold roughly 8.3%. The sample was whole blood. Source of these receptors: an adult who was a healthcare worker with PCR-confirmed SARS-CoV-2 infection or an uninfected control (not recorded which).

The genes are TRBV4-1 and TRBJ2-4, with 12 nucleotides matching TRBD1. The CDR3 covers 16 residues. Per germline, CDR1 MGHRA and CDR2 YSYEKL. V trimming: 3 bases; J trimming: 5 bases; junction bases outside the gene matches: 5. The CDR3, as DNA: TGCGCCAGCAGCCACCGGGACAGGGGGCGGGAAAACATTCAGTACTTC. It specifies CASSHRDRGRENIQYF.

The genes are TRBV2 and TRBJ1-5, with D possibly TRBD1 on 6 matching bases. Looked up from germline, CDR1 is SNHLY and CDR2 is FYNNEI. The CDR3 extends over 15 amino acids. Trimming removed 5 bases from V and 8 bases from J, with 19 bases in between. The CDR3 loop is CASSFSGQSGEPQHF. The CDR3 DNA reads TGTGCCAGCAGTTTCTCCGGACAGTCGGGGGAGCCCCAGCATTTT.

This clonotype appeared many times. J is TRBJ2-1 and V is TRBV27; 7 bases map to TRBD1. CDR1 is MNHEY and CDR2 is SMNVEV in the germline V gene (reference sequence). V was clipped by 2 bases and J by 2 bases; unmatched bases: 3. The CDR3 loop spans 15 amino acids. The CDR3 nucleotides read TGTGCCAGCAGTTTAACCGGGACAGCCTACAATGAGCAGTTCTTC. Translating gives CASSLTGTAYNEQFF.

This CDR3 reads CSVKAQTYNEQFF. CDR3 DNA sequence: TGCAGCGTTAAGGCACAAACGTACAATGAGCAGTTCTTC. The genes are TRBV29-1 and TRBJ2-1; D is undetermined. The CDR3 totals 13 residues. Germline-derived CDR1 and CDR2 are SQVTM and ANQGSEA. Trimming removed 5 bases from V and 4 bases from J, with 12 bases in between.

This clonotype occurred a few times. V gene TRBV20-1 combines with J gene TRBJ2-5, with D maybe TRBD2 (6 bases). The V gene's germline CDR1 is DFQATT and CDR2 SNEGSKA (reference sequence). This CDR3 region has 15 residues. V gave up 5 bases and J gave up 2 bases, with 18 bases separating them. CDR3 sequence: CSAGPGTSQQETQYF. The CDR3 nucleotides read TGCAGTGCTGGACCCGGGACTTCCCAACAAGAGACCCAGTACTTC.

In this sample, this clonotype turned up many times. This chain uses TRBV7-9 with TRBJ2-1; D gene unclear. Trimming took off 5 bases at V and 2 bases at J, with 13 bases between the two ends. This CDR3 is built from 15 residues. Germline V lookup: CDR1 SEHNR, CDR2 FQNEAQ (reference sequence). The CDR3 region is CASSLESTPYNEQFF. The CDR3 bases are TGTGCCAGCAGCCTAGAGTCGACCCCCTACAATGAGCAGTTCTTC. The full variable domain, in which reference TRBV7-9 and TRBJ2-1 provide the parts outside the CDR3, is DTGVSQNPRHKITKRGQNVTFRCDPISEHNRLYWYRQTLGQGPEFLTYFQNEAQLEKSRLLSDRFSAERPKGSFSTLEIQRTEQGDSAMYLCASSLESTPYNEQFFGPGTRLTVL.

V is TRBV5-4 and J is TRBJ1-2; perhaps TRBD1 as D (6 bases). Germline-derived CDR1 and CDR2 are SGHNT and YYREEE (reference sequence). V was trimmed by 0 bases and J by 8 bases, leaving 11 bases between them. The CDR3 sequence is 13 residues long. The CDR3 loop reads CASSLVTGEGYTF. CDR3 coding DNA: TGTGCCAGCAGCTTGGTGACAGGTGAAGGCTACACCTTC.

This clonotype counts as medium-sized (0.01 to 0.1%). This chain joins TRBV11-2 and TRBJ2-1; D not resolved. Germline V gene sequence: CDR1 SGHAT, CDR2 FQNNGV. The CDR3 runs to 15 residues. Trimming took off 6 bases at V and 5 bases at J, with 17 bases between the two ends. The CDR3 nucleotides are TGTGCCAGCAGTTCCTGGACGGCCGCGCACAATGAGCAGTTCTTC. Its protein is CASSSWTAAHNEQFF.